This entry features one TCR beta chain sequence. The germline V gene encodes CDR1 LNHNV and CDR2 YYDKDF (reference sequence). This CDR3 comprises 15 residues. Trimming pared 8 bases from V and 0 bases from J, leaving 14 bases between. The data are from a study of identical twins. TCRdb redid the calling of the 5' RACE reads with MiXCR, one entry per CDR3 protein. The sample shows approximately 350,000 distinct CDR3 sequences, 12% of them seen only once. The data were also submitted as part of a second study, on yellow fever vaccine responses in identical twins.

This chain connects TRBV15 to TRBJ2-4; D is possibly TRBD2 (6 bases). The TCR was taken from a woman aged 18-35 years in good health. The sequenced sample consisted of CD8+ T cells sorted from blood. CDR3 coding DNA: TGTGCCACCGCAGAGGGGAGGATAGCCAAAAACATTCAGTACTTC. Protein product: CATAEGRIAKNIQYF. The whole variable domain, filled in from reference TRBV15 and TRBJ2-4, reads DAMVIQNPRYQVTQFGKPVTLSCSQTLNHNVMYWYQQKSSQAPKLLFHYYDKDFNNEADTPDNFQSRRPNTSFCFLDIRSPGLGDTAMYLCATAEGRIAKNIQYFGAGTRLSVL.